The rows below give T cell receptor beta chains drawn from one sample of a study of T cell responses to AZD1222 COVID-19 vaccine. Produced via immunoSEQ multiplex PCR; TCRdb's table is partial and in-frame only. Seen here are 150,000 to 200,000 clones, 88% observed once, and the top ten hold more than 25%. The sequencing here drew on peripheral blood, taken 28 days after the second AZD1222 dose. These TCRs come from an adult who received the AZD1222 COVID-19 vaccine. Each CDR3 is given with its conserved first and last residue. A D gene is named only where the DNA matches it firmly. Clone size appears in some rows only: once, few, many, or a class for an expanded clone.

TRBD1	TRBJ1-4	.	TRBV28	TGTGCCAGCAGCCCAGCCCCGGGACAGCTTAATGAAAAACTGTTTTTT	CASSPAPGQLNEKLFF
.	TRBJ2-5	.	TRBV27	TGTGCCAGCAGTTTATCCAAAGCTGAGACCCAGTACTTC	CASSLSKAETQYF
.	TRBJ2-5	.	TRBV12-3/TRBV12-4	TGTGCCAGCTCCGCATGGCAGTCGGAGACCCAGTACTTC	CASSAWQSETQYF
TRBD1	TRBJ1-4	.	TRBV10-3	TGTGCCATCAGACCGACAGGGGCTAATGAAAAACTGTTTTTT	CAIRPTGANEKLFF
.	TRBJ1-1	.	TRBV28	TGTGCCAGCAGGGAAGGGACGGCGAACACTGAAGCTTTCTTT	CASREGTANTEAFF
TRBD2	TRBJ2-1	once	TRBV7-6	TGTGCCAGCAGCTTGGGACTAGCTCGCCCTAACAATGAGCAGTTCTTC	CASSLGLARPNNEQFF
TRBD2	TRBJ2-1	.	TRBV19	TGTGCCAGTAGTTGGGTAGCGGGGGGGCTTAGCTCCTACAATGAGCAGTTCTTC	CASSWVAGGLSSYNEQFF
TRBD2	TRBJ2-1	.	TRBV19	TGTGCCAGTAGTATCTTGTTGGGCAGGGAGGGCAATGAGCAGTTCTTC	CASSILLGREGNEQFF
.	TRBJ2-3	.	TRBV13	TGTGCCAGCAGCTTATCGGGGAGGGGGTCCACAGATACGCAGTATTTT	CASSLSGRGSTDTQYF
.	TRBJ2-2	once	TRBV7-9	TGTGCCAGCAGCTTAGATCGGGGCTGGACCGGGGAGCTGTTTTTT	CASSLDRGWTGELFF
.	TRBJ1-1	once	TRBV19	TGTGCCAGTAGTATAGATCGGGGCGCTAACACTGAAGCTTTCTTT	CASSIDRGANTEAFF
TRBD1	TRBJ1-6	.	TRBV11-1	TGTGCCAGCAGCACTGACAGGGCTAATTCACCCCTCCACTTT	CASSTDRANSPLHF
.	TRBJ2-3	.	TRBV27	TGTGCCAGCAGCCATCCGGGGGTAGATACGCAGTATTTT	CASSHPGVDTQYF
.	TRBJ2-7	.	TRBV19	TGTGCCAGTAGCGTCGGGGACGGAGACTACGAGCAGTACTTC	CASSVGDGDYEQYF
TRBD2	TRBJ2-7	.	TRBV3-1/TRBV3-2	TGTGCCAGCAGCCAGGGACTAGCGACCGACGAGCAGTACTTC	CASSQGLATDEQYF
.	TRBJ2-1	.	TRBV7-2	TGTGCCAGCAGCTCGGGATCTCACAATGAGCAGTTCTTC	CASSSGSHNEQFF
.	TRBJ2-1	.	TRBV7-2	TGTGCCAGCAGCCTGCTGGCGGGATTGGATGAGCAGTTCTTC	CASSLLAGLDEQFF
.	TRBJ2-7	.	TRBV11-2	TGTGCCAGCAGCTTAGTTTTGCCCGAGCAGTACTTC	CASSLVLPEQYF
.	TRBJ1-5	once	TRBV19	TGTGCCAGTAATTCTCAACAGGGTCCCGGCAATCAGCCCCAGCATTTT	CASNSQQGPGNQPQHF
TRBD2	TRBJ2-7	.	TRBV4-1	TGCGCCAGCAGCTATCTAGGGGGACTAGCGCGGGAGCAGTACTTC	CASSYLGGLAREQYF
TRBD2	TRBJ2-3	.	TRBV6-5	TGTGCCAGCAGTTACGGCGTAGCGGGCCCAGATACGCAGTATTTT	CASSYGVAGPDTQYF
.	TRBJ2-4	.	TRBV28	TGTGCCACCGGGACCCAGACGGACATTCAGTACTTC	CATGTQTDIQYF
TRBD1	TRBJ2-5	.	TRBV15	TGTGCCACCAGCACCGGGACAGGGGGCAGGCAAGAGACCCAGTACTTC	CATSTGTGGRQETQYF
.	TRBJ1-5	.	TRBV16	TGTGCCAGCAGTCCCTCCCGCCTGGGTGGCCAGCCCCAGCATTTT	CASSPSRLGGQPQHF
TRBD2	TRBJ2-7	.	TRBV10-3	TGTGCCATCAGGAGGACCGGGACTAGCGGCAAAGGAGAGCAGTACTTC	CAIRRTGTSGKGEQYF
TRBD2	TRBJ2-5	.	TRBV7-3	TGTGCCAGCAGCCGGACTAGCGGACAAGAGACCCAGTACTTC	CASSRTSGQETQYF
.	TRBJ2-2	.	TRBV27	TGTGCCAGCAGTCCGGGGGACAGAAACACCGGGGAGCTGTTTTTT	CASSPGDRNTGELFF
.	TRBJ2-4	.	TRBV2	TGTGCCAGCGGGGGGGACAGACTAGCCAAAAACATTCAGTACTTC	CASGGDRLAKNIQYF
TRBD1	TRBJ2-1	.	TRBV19	TGTGCCAGTAGTAGCGGACAGGGTAAGAAGTTCTTC	CASSSGQGKKFF
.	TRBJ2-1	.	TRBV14	TGTGCCAGCAGCCAAGACGGCTTCTACAATGAGCAGTTCTTC	CASSQDGFYNEQFF
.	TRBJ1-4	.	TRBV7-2	TGTGCCAGCAGCCCCCATCGGGATAATGAAAAACTGTTTTTT	CASSPHRDNEKLFF
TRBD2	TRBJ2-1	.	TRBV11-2	TGTGCCAGCAGCTCAAGACTAGCGGGAGGCTATGAGCAGTTCTTC	CASSSRLAGGYEQFF
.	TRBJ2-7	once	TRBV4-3	TGCGCCAGCAGCCAAGACAGGCGTTTGTACTTC	CASSQDRRLYF
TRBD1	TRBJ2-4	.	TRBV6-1	TGTGCCAGCAGTGAAGGACAGGGGGGCGGCATTCAGTACTTC	CASSEGQGGGIQYF
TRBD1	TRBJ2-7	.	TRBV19	TGTGCCAGTAGCATTCAGGGGGTTCGGGCCGAGCAGTACTTC	CASSIQGVRAEQYF
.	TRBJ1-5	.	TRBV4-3	TGCGCCAGCAGCCAAGATCGGGTAGGGAATCAGCCCCAGCATTTT	CASSQDRVGNQPQHF
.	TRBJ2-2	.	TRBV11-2	TGTGCCAGCAGCTTTGGAGGGAACACCGGGGAGCTGTTTTTT	CASSFGGNTGELFF
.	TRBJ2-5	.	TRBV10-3	TGTGCCATCAGTGAACACCTAGCGTCTAATCAAGAGACCCAGTACTTC	CAISEHLASNQETQYF
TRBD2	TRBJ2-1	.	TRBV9	TGTGCCAGCAGCCCCACCATCACTAGCGCCCTTTACAAGAATGAGCAGTTCTTC	CASSPTITSALYKNEQFF
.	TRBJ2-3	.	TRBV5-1	TGCGCCAGCAGCGGGCCTAGCACAGATACGCAGTATTTT	CASSGPSTDTQYF
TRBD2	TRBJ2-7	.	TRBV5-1	TGCGCCAGCAGCTTGGAATTGCGGGGGACCTACGAGCAGTACTTC	CASSLELRGTYEQYF
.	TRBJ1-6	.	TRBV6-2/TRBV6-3	TGTGCCAGCAGTTACGTCTCCTATAATTCACCCCTCCACTTT	CASSYVSYNSPLHF
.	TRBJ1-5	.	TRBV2	TGTGCCAGCAGTGATGAACAGAGCCAGCCCCAGCATTTT	CASSDEQSQPQHF
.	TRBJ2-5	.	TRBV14	TGTGCCAGCAGCCTTACAGTATTCAAGTACTTC	CASSLTVFKYF
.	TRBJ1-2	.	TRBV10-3	TGTGCCACTAGTGGACAGACTAACTATGGCTACACCTTC	CATSGQTNYGYTF
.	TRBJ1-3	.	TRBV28	TGTGCCAGCTACGCCGGGACATACGGAAACACCATATATTTT	CASYAGTYGNTIYF
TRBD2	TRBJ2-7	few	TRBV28	TGTGCCAGCAGCGCCTCGGGGGGTCGCACCGAGCAGTACTTC	CASSASGGRTEQYF
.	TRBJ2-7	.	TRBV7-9	TGTGCCAGCACTAAGCAGGGGGGCGGTTACGAGCAGTACTTC	CASTKQGGGYEQYF
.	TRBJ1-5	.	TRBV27	TGTGCCAGCATGTCCGAAATTTTCAATCAGCCCCAGCATTTT	CASMSEIFNQPQHF
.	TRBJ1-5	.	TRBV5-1	TGCGCCAGCAGCCCCGCTTCTAATCAGCCCCAGCATTTT	CASSPASNQPQHF
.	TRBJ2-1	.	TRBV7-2	TGTGCCAGCAGCTTCCTCCGGGACTCAGGTGAGCAGTTCTTC	CASSFLRDSGEQFF